The 23 T cell receptor beta chains reported below all come from one sample, sequenced in a study of T-cell memory formation after mild COVID-19. TCRdb used MiXCR to reprocess the 5' RACE reads, holding one entry per CDR3 protein. Here the sample spans 500,000 to 600,000 distinct CDR3 sequences, 15% to 20% being singletons. Sequenced sample: PBMCs or a T cell subset sorted from them (not recorded which). Receptor source: an adult woman who had mild COVID-19 (a few samples of this study predate the infection). Cell type and time point are not known.

This clonotype occurred many times. The CDR3 reads CASRALQGSGELFF. The CDR3 DNA sequence: TGTGCCAGCAGAGCTCTCCAGGGCTCCGGGGAGCTGTTTTTT. The gene calls are TRBV9 and TRBJ2-2; perhaps TRBD1 as D (5 bases). The CDR3 extends over 14 amino acids. Trimming cost V 5 bases and J 6 bases, with 14 bases left between them. CDR1 and CDR2 (germline): SGDLS, YYNGEE.

The genes are TRBV6-5 and TRBJ1-6, with no clear D. Germline CDR1 reads MNHEY; CDR2 reads SVGAGI. The V gene lost 6 bases and the J gene lost 6 bases, with 12 bases spanning the gap. The CDR3 sequence is 14 residues long. CDR3 sequence (DNA): TGTGCCAGCAGCCTAGGACGGCTTAATTCACCCCTCCACTTT. Protein sequence: CASSLGRLNSPLHF.

The chain carries TRBV2 and TRBJ2-4; D assignment may be TRBD1 or TRBD2 (6 bases each). CDR1 and CDR2 from the germline V gene are SNHLY and FYNNEI. Trimming removed 6 bases from V and 9 bases from J, with 18 bases in between. The CDR3 has 14 residues. CDR3 bases: TGTGCCAGCAGGGAACTACAGGGAGGTAGCATTCAGTACTTC. Its protein is CASRELQGGSIQYF. Full variable domain (outside the CDR3, taken from reference TRBV2 and TRBJ2-4): EPEVTQTPSHQVTQMGQEVILRCVPISNHLYFYWYRQILGQKVEFLVSFYNNEISEKSEIFDDQFSVERPDGSNFTLKIRSTKLEDSAMYFCASRELQGGSIQYFGAGTRLSVL.

The table lists this clonotype with many counts. The chain is built from TRBV6-2 or TRBV6-3 and TRBJ2-1; TRBD2 agrees at 12 bases. The CDR3 covers 18 residues. J was trimmed by 2 bases and V by 2 bases; bases with no gene match: 7. Germline CDR1 MNHEY, CDR2 SVGEGT. CDR3 bases: TGTGCCAGCAGTTACGACCCGACTAGCGGGAGCGCCTACAATGAGCAGTTCTTC. Its translation is CASSYDPTSGSAYNEQFF.

In this sample, this clonotype turned up a few times. The V and J genes are TRBV20-1 and TRBJ1-2; TRBD1 agrees at 8 bases. J lost 7 bases, V lost 0 bases, and 13 bases had no gene match. The CDR3 has 16 amino acids. Germline lookup yields CDR1 DFQATT and CDR2 SNEGSKA (reference sequence). The CDR3 DNA reads TGCAGTGCTAGAGACCCGGACAGGGCGGCTATGGGTGGCTACACCTTC. This sequence encodes CSARDPDRAAMGGYTF.

This clonotype was observed a handful of times. The V and J genes are TRBV4-1 and TRBJ1-2; D uncertain. Germline V gives CDR1 MGHRA, CDR2 YSYEKL. V dropped 0 bases and J dropped 8 bases, with 16 bases sitting between them. The CDR3 is made up of 15 amino acids. The CDR3: CASSQDVWRERGYTF. In DNA form, the CDR3 reads TGCGCCAGCAGCCAAGACGTGTGGAGGGAACGGGGCTACACCTTC.

This clonotype occurred a few times. The chain combines TRBV20-1 with TRBJ2-1, with 11 bases aligning to TRBD2. The CDR3 sequence is 14 residues long. Germline loops: CDR1 DFQATT, CDR2 SNEGSKA (reference sequence). J was trimmed by 9 bases and V by 0 bases; bases with no gene match: 4. Here the CDR3 DNA reads TGCAGTGCTAGAGATACTAGCGGGAGTGGTGAGCAGTTCTTC. It yields the protein CSARDTSGSGEQFF.

This clonotype has more than one count but fewer than ten. V is TRBV29-1 and J is TRBJ2-7; no firm D call. The V gene's germline CDR1 is SQVTM and CDR2 ANQGSEA. The CDR3 length is 11 residues. With 4 bases removed from V and 6 bases from J, the gap between germline ends came to 10 bases. The CDR3 is CSVGIPGEQYF. The DNA for the CDR3 is TGCAGCGTTGGCATCCCGGGCGAGCAGTACTTC.

The V and J genes are TRBV18 and TRBJ1-1; D unresolved. The ends were cut back, 5 bases at V and 4 bases at J, with 14 bases in the middle. The CDR3 extends over 14 amino acids. Germline V CDR1 and CDR2: KGHSH, LQKENI. The CDR3: CASSKKDPTTEAFF. In DNA form, the CDR3 reads TGTGCCAGCTCAAAGAAGGATCCCACCACTGAAGCTTTCTTT.

The J gene is TRBJ2-1, the V gene TRBV13, with 9 bases identical to TRBD2. Germline V gene sequence: CDR1 PRHDT, CDR2 FYEKMQ (reference sequence). V shed 7 bases, J shed 7 bases, and the junction held 11 bases outside the gene matches. The CDR3 consists of 15 residues. The chain's CDR3 is CASTIAGESWNEQFF. The CDR3 DNA sequence: TGTGCCAGCACCATAGCGGGAGAGAGTTGGAATGAGCAGTTCTTC.

This clonotype was found a few times. V gene TRBV27 combines with J gene TRBJ2-1; 9 bases are shared with TRBD2. Germline CDR1 MNHEY, CDR2 SMNVEV (reference sequence). The CDR3 has 15 residues. V trimming: 2 bases; J trimming: 2 bases; junction bases outside the gene matches: 1. CDR3 DNA sequence: TGTGCCAGCAGTTTAGAGCGGGAGGCCTACAATGAGCAGTTCTTC. Residues: CASSLEREAYNEQFF.

The chain uses TRBV7-2 and TRBJ2-1; 8 bases are a match to TRBD1. V gave up 3 bases and J gave up 4 bases; unmatched junction bases: 5. This CDR3 is built from 15 residues. Per germline, CDR1 SGHTA and CDR2 FQGNSA. CDR3 DNA: TGTGCCAGCAGCTTGGGACAGGAGAAATACAATGAGCAGTTCTTC. This codes for CASSLGQEKYNEQFF.

This clonotype was observed at least ten times. The chain carries TRBV12-3 or TRBV12-4 and TRBJ2-7, with a weak D call TRBD1 (5 bases). This CDR3 comprises 17 residues. V dropped 5 bases and J dropped 2 bases, with 22 bases sitting between them. CDR3 protein: CASSIFPTEKPTYEQYF. The CDR3 region has the DNA TGTGCCAGCAGTATTTTCCCGACAGAGAAGCCAACCTACGAGCAGTACTTC.

This clonotype was found a few times. The V and J genes are TRBV27 and TRBJ2-3, with 8 bases fitting TRBD2. CDR3 length: 16 amino acids. The germline V gene has CDR1 MNHEY and CDR2 SMNVEV (reference sequence). J lost 1 base, V lost 5 bases, and 8 bases had no gene match. The CDR3 bases are TGTGCCAGCAGTCCAGCGGGAGTTTACGGCACAGATACGCAGTATTTT. Amino acids: CASSPAGVYGTDTQYF.

About this clonotype itself: The junction differs from germline at one of its ends, possibly a read error. The rearrangement joins TRBV7-7 to TRBJ2-3; D is uncertain. The CDR3 is 16 amino acids. The germline V gene has CDR1 SSHAT and CDR2 FNYEAQ (reference sequence). The CDR3 spells CASSLVPGPTTDTQYF. As DNA, the CDR3 is TGTGCTAGCAGCTTAGTACCGGGTCCGACCACAGATACGCAGTATTTT.

The V call is TRBV6-5, the J call TRBJ2-2; D remains unclear. This CDR3 is built from 14 residues. The V end lost 0 bases, the J end lost 2 bases, and 4 bases lay between the germline ends. Germline V gives CDR1 MNHEY, CDR2 SVGAGI. The CDR3 bases are TGTGCCAGCAGTTACTCGTCCAACACCGGGGAGCTGTTTTTT. This translates into CASSYSSNTGELFF.

This clonotype was observed many times. The gene calls are TRBV20-1 and TRBJ2-3; 8 nucleotides line up with TRBD2. The CDR3 consists of 13 residues. V lost 3 bases to trimming and J lost 3 bases; unmatched junction nucleotides: 2. Germline V lookup: CDR1 DFQATT, CDR2 SNEGSKA (reference sequence). The CDR3 nucleotides read TGCAGTGCTAGCGGGGGGGATACAGATACGCAGTATTTT. Protein product: CSASGGDTDTQYF.

This clonotype was counted a few times. The V and J genes are TRBV7-9 and TRBJ2-7; D possibly uses TRBD1 or TRBD2 (5 bases each). The CDR3 runs 12 residues. Germline V CDR1 and CDR2: SEHNR, FQNEAQ (reference sequence). The ends were cut back, 7 bases at V and 2 bases at J, with 9 bases in the middle. The CDR3 here is CASTGGTYEQYF. CDR3 nucleotides: TGTGCCAGCACTGGGGGAACCTACGAGCAGTACTTC.

V gene TRBV12-3 or TRBV12-4 combines with J gene TRBJ2-7; perhaps TRBD1 as D (6 bases). This CDR3 region has 14 residues. V shed 3 bases and J shed 6 bases, with 15 bases lying between them. CDR3 in DNA: TGTGCCAGCAGTTTGGTACAGGGCCTCTCCGAGCAGTACTTC. It specifies CASSLVQGLSEQYF.

This clonotype has a handful of counts. The chain links TRBV6-6 to TRBJ1-5; D might be TRBD1 (6 bases). Trimming stripped 3 bases from V and 0 bases from J, with 12 bases between. This CDR3 is 16 amino acids long. Germline CDR1 reads MNHNY; CDR2 reads SVGAGI (reference sequence). Here the CDR3 DNA reads TGTGCCAGCAGTTATATACGACAGGTTAGCAATCAGCCCCAGCATTTT. Its protein is CASSYIRQVSNQPQHF.

The chain employs TRBV3-1 and TRBJ2-6; D gene unclear. CDR3 length: 17 residues. Between the trimmed V and J ends, which lost 0 bases and 1 base, there was a span of 10 bases. Germline V gene data show CDR1 as LGHDT and CDR2 as YNNKEL (reference sequence). CDR3 residues: CASSQDPRISGANVLTF. CDR3 in DNA: TGTGCCAGCAGCCAAGATCCGAGGATATCTGGGGCCAACGTCCTGACTTTC.

This clonotype was recorded a few times. The CDR3 protein is CASSLGRINEKLFF. The CDR3 DNA sequence: TGTGCCAGCAGTTTGGGCAGGATTAATGAAAAACTGTTTTTT. The chain joins TRBV12-3 or TRBV12-4 to TRBJ1-4, with unresolved D. The CDR3 is made up of 14 amino acids. Trimming left V 3 bases short and J 4 bases short, with 9 bases between.

This clonotype was detected ten times or more. This chain uses TRBV6-1 with TRBJ2-7, with D perhaps TRBD1 or TRBD2 (6 bases each). The CDR3 covers 15 residues. V was cut by 5 bases and J by 7 bases, with 21 bases left in between. The germline V gene encodes CDR1 MNHNS and CDR2 SASEGT. The CDR3 sequence is CASSPGGPGVGEQYF. The CDR3 coding sequence is TGTGCCAGCAGTCCCGGGGGCCCCGGGGTTGGGGAGCAGTACTTC.